This T cell receptor beta chain was identified in a study of cytomegalovirus exposure and HLA in healthy donors. This table comes from immunoSEQ multiplex PCR, and its TCRdb copy is limited to in-frame clones, with some not included. This sample has a few hundred thousand clones, with about 90% found just once. Germline V lookup: CDR1 LGHNA, CDR2 YSLEER. The CDR3 is 17 residues long. Trimming removed 0 bases from V and 4 bases from J, with 13 bases in between. This receptor was taken from a woman in her 30s in good health and CMV-seronegative. The chain recombines TRBV4-3 with TRBJ2-6; D remains unclear. Specimen: PBMCs. The CDR3 protein is CASSQETQSWGANVLTF. In DNA, the CDR3 is TGCGCCAGCAGCCAAGAAACCCAATCCTGGGGGGCCAACGTCCTGACTTTC.